This T cell receptor (beta chain) emerged from a study of T cells in Graves' hyperthyroidism and ophthalmopathy. This clonotype was counted only a few times. The CDR3 is 14 amino acids. The V end was cut by 6 bases, the J end by 0 bases, with 10 bases between. Germline V gene sequence: CDR1 MNHNS, CDR2 SASEGT. The investigators amplified TCR beta CDR3 regions from RNA transcripts. During a first-round RT-PCR of the TCR CDR3, the HTBI primer set was used. In TCRdb, the multiplex PCR reads were re-called with MiXCR into one record per CDR3 protein. The sample includes approximately 600,000 distinct CDR3 sequences, 15% to 20% seen only once; the top ten take 3.8%.

The chain employs TRBV6-1 and TRBJ2-3, with no clear D. Sequenced input: blood. This receptor was taken from a woman under 40 with Graves' hyperthyroidism. CDR3 bases: TGTGCCAGCAGAGTTTCATTAAGCACAGATACGCAGTATTTT. Translating it yields CASRVSLSTDTQYF.